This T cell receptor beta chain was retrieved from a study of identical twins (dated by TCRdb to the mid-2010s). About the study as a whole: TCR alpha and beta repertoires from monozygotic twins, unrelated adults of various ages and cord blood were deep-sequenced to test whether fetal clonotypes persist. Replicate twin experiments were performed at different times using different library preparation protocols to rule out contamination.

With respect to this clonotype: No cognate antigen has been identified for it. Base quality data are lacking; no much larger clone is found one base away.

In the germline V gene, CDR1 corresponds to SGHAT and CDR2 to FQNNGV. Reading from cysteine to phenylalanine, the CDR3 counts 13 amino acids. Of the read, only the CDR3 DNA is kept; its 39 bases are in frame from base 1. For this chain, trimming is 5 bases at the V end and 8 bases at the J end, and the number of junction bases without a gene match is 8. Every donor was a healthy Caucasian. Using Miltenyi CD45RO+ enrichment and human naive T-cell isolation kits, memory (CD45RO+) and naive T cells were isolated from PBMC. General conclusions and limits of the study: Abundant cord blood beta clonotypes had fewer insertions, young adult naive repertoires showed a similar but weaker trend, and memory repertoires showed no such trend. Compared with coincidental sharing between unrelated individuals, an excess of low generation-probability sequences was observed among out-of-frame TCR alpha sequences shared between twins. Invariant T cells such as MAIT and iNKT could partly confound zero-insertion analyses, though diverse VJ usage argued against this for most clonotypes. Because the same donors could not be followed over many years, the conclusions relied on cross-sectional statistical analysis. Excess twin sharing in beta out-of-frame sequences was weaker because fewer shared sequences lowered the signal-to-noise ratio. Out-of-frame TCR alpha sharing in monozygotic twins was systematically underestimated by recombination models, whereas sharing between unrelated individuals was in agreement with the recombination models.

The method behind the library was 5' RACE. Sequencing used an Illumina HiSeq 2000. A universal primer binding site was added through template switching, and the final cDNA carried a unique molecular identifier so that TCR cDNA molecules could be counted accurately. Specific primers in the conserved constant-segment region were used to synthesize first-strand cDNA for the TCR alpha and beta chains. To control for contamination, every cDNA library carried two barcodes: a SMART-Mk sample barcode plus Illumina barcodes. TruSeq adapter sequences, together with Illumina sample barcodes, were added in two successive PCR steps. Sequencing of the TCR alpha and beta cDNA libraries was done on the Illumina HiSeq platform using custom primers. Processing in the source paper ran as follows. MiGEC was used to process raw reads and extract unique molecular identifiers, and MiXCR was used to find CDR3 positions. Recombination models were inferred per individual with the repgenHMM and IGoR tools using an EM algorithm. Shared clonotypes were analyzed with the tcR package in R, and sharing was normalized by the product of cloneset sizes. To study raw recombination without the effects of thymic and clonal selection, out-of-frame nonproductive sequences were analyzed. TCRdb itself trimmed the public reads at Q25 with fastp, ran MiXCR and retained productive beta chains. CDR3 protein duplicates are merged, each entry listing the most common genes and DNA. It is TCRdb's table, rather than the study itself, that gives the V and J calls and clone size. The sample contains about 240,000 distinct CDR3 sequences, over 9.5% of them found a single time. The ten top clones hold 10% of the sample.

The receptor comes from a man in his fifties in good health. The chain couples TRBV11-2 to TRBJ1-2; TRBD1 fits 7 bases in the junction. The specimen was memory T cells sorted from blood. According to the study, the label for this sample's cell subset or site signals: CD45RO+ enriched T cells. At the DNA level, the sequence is TGTGCCAGCAGCACAGACAGGGTTCCAGGCTACACCTTC. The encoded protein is CASSTDRVPGYTF. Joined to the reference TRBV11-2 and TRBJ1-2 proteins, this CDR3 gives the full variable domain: EAGVAQSPRYKIIEKRQSVAFWCNPISGHATLYWYQQILGQGPKLLIQFQNNGVVDDSQLPKDRFSAERLKGVDSTLKIQPAKLEDSAVYLCASSTDRVPGYTFGSGTRLTVV.